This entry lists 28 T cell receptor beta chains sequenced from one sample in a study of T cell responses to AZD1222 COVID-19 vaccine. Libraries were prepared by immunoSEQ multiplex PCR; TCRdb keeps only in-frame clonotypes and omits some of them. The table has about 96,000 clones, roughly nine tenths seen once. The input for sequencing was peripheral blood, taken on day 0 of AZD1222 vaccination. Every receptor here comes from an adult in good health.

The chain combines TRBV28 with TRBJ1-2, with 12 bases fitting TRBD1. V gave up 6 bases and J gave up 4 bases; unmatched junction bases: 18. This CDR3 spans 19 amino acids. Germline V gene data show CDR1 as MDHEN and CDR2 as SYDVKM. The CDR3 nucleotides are TGTGCCAGCAGCCAAGTCTGGGGGGACAGGGGGCTTCGGGGCTATGGCTACACCTTC. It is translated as CASSQVWGDRGLRGYGYTF.

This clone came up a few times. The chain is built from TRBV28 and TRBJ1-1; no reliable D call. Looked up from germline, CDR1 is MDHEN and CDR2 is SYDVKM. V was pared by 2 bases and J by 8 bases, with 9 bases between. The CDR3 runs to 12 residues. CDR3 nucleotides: TGTGCCAGCAGTTTAGTAAGGCGCGAAGCTTTCTTT. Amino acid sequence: CASSLVRREAFF.

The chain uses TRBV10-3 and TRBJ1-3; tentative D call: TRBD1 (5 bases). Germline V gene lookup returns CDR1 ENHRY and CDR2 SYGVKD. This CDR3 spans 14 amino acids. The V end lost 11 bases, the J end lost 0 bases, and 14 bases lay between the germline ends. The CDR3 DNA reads TGTGCCTCTCAGGGAGATCTCTCTGGAAACACCATATATTTT. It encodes CASQGDLSGNTIYF.

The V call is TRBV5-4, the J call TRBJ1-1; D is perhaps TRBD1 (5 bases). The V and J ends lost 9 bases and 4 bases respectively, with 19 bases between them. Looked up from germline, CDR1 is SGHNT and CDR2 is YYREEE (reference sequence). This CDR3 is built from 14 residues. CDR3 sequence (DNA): TGTGCCATCTCCAGGGACGTTGGGGCCACTGAAGCTTTCTTT. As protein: CAISRDVGATEAFF.

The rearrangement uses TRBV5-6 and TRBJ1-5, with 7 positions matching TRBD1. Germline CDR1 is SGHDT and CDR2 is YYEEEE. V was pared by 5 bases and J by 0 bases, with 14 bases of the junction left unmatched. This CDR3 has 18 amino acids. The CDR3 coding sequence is TGTGCCAGCAGTTACAGCCGGGACAGCCAGAATAGCAATCAGCCCCAGCATTTT. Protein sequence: CASSYSRDSQNSNQPQHF. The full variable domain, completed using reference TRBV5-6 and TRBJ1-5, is DAGVTQSPTHLIKTRGQQVTLRCSPKSGHDTVSWYQQALGQGPQFIFQYYEEEERQRGNFPDRFSGHQFPNYSSELNVNALLLGDSALYLCASSYSRDSQNSNQPQHFGDGTRLSIL.

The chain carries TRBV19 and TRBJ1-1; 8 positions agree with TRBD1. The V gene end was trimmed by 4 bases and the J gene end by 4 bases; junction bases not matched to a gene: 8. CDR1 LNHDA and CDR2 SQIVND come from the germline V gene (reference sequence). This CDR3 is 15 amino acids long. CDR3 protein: CASSTDLTGGTEAFF. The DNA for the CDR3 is TGTGCCAGTAGTACAGACCTCACAGGGGGCACTGAAGCTTTCTTT.

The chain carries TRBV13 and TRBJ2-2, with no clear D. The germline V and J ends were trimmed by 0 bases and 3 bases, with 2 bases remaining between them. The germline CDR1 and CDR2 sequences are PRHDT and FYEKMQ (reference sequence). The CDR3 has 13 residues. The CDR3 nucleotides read TGTGCCAGCAGCTTAGGCGACACCGGGGAGCTGTTTTTT. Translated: CASSLGDTGELFF.

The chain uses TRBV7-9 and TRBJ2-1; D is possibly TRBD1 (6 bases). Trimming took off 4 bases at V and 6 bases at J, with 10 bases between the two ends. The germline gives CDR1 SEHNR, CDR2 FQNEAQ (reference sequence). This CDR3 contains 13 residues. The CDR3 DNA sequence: TGTGCCAGCAGCTATCAGGGGTCCAATGAGCAGTTCTTC. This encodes CASSYQGSNEQFF.

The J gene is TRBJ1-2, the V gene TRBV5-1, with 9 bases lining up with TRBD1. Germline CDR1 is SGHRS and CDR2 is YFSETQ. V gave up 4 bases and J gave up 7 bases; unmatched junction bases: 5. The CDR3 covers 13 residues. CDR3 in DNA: TGCGCCAGCAGCCCGGACAGGGGTGGTGGCTACACCTTC. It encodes CASSPDRGGGYTF.

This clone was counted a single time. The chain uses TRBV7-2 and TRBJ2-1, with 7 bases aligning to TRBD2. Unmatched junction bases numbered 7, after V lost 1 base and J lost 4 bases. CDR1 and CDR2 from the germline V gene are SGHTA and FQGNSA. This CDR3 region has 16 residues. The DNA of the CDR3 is TGTGCCAGCAGCTTAGGACCAGGGAGGGTTTACAATGAGCAGTTCTTC. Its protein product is CASSLGPGRVYNEQFF. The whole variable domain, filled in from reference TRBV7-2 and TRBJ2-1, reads GAGVSQSPSNKVTEKGKDVELRCDPISGHTALYWYRQSLGQGLEFLIYFQGNSAPDKSGLPSDRFSAERTGGSVSTLTIQRTQQEDSAVYLCASSLGPGRVYNEQFFGPGTRLTVL.

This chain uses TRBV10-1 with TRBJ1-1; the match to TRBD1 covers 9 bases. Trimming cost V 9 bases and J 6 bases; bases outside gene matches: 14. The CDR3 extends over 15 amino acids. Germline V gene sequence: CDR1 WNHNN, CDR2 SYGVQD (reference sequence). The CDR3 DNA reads TGCGCCAGATCGACAGGGGGGGACGAGTGGGCTGAAGCTTTCTTT. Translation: CARSTGGDEWAEAFF.

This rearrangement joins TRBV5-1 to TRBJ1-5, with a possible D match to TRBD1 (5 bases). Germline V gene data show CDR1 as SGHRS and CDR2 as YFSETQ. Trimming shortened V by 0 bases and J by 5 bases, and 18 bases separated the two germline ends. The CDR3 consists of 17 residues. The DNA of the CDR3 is TGCGCCAGCAGCTTGGATCCCTCGCAGGGTGTGTATCAGCCCCAGCATTTT. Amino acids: CASSLDPSQGVYQPQHF. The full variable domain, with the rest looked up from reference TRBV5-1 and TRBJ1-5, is KAGVTQTPRYLIKTRGQQVTLSCSPISGHRSVSWYQQTPGQGLQFLFEYFSETQRNKGNFPGRFSGRQFSNSRSEMNVSTLELGDSALYLCASSLDPSQGVYQPQHFGDGTRLSIL.

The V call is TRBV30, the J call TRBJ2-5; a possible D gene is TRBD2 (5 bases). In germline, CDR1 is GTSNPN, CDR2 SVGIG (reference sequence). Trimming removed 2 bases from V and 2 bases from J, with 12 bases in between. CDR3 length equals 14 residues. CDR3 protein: CAWSRLAGQETQYF. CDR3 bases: TGTGCCTGGAGTCGGCTAGCAGGTCAAGAGACCCAGTACTTC.

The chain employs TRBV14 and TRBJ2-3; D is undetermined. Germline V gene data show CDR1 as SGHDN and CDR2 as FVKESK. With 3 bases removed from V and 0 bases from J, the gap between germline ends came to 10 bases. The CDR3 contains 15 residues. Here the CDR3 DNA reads TGTGCCAGCAGCCAGGTTGGGTCTAGCACAGATACGCAGTATTTT. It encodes CASSQVGSSTDTQYF.

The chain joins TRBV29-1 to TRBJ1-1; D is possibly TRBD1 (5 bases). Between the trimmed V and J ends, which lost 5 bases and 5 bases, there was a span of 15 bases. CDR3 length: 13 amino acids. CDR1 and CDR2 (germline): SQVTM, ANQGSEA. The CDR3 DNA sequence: TGCAGCGTTTTTCGGGGGTTGGAGACTGAAGCTTTCTTT. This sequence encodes CSVFRGLETEAFF.

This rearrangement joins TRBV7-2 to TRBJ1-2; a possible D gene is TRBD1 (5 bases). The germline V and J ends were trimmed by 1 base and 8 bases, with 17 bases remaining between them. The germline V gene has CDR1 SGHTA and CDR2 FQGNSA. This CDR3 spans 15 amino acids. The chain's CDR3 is CASSLVRRGVGGYTF. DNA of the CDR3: TGTGCCAGCAGCTTAGTCCGCCGAGGGGTCGGCGGCTACACCTTC.

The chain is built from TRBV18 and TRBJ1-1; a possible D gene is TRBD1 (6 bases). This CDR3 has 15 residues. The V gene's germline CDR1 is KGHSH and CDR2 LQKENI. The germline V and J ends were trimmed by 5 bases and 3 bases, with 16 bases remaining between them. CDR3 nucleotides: TGTGCCAGCTCATCAGACGGGGGGGCCGACACTGAAGCTTTCTTT. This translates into CASSSDGGADTEAFF.

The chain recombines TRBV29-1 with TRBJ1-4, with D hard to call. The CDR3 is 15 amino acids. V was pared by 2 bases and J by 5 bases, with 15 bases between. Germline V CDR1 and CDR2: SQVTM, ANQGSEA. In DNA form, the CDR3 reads TGCAGCGTTGAATTTCTTGGGGAATCCAATGAAAAACTGTTTTTT. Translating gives CSVEFLGESNEKLFF.

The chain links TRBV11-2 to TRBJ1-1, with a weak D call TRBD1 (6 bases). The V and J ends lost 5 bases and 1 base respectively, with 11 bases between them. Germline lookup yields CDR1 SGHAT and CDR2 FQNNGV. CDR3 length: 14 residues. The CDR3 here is CASSGLTGNTEAFF. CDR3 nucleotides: TGTGCCAGCAGCGGTTTGACAGGGAACACTGAAGCTTTCTTT.

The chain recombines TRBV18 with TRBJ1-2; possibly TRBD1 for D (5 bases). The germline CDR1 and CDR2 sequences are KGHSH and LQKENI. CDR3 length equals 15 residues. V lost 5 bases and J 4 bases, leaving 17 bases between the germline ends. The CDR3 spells CASSEDAGDFYGYTF. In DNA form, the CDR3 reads TGTGCCAGCTCAGAGGACGCGGGGGATTTCTATGGCTACACCTTC.

The CDR3 coding sequence is TGTGCCTGGAGTTGGGGGGGATCGGATGAAAAACTGTTTTTT. Amino acid sequence: CAWSWGGSDEKLFF. This sequence joins TRBV30 and TRBJ1-4, with D perhaps TRBD1 (5 bases). The CDR3 is 14 residues long. The germline V gene has CDR1 GTSNPN and CDR2 SVGIG (reference sequence). Trimming stripped 2 bases from V and 6 bases from J, with 13 bases between.

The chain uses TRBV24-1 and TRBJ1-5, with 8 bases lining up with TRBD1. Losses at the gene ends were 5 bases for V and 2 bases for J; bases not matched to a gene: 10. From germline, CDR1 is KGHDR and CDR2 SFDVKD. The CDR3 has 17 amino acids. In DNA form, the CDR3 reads TGTGCCACCAGTGGCTTTGCAGGGGGCCAGGGCAATCAGCCCCAGCATTTT. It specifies CATSGFAGGQGNQPQHF.

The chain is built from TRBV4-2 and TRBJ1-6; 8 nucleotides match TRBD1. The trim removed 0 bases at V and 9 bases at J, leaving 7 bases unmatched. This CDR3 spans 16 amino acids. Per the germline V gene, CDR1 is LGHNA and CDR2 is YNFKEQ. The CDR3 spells CASSQDQGAYISPLHF. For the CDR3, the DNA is TGTGCCAGCAGCCAAGACCAGGGGGCCTACATTTCACCCCTCCACTTT.

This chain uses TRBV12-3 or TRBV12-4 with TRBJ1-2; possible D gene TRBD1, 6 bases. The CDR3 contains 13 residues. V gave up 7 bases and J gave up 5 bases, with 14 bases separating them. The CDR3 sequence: CASKGDTEYGYTF. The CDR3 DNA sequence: TGTGCCAGCAAAGGGGACACGGAGTATGGCTACACCTTC.

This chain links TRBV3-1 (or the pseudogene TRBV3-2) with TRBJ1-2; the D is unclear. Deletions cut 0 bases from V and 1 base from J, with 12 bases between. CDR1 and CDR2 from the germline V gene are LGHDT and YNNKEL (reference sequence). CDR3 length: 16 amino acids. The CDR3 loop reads CASSQDPRAINYGYTF. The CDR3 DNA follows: TGTGCCAGCAGCCAAGATCCAAGGGCTATTAACTATGGCTACACCTTC.

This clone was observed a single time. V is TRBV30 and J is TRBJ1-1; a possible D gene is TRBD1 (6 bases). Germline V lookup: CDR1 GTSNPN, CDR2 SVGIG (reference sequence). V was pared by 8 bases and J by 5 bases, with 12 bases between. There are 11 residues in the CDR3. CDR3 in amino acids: CAATGRTEAFF. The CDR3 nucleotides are TGTGCCGCTACAGGGAGGACTGAAGCTTTCTTT. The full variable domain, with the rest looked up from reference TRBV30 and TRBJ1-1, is SQTIHQWPATLVQPVGSPLSLECTVEGTSNPNLYWYRQAAGRGLQLLFYSVGIGQISSEVPQNLSASRPQDRQFILSSKKLLLSDSGFYLCAATGRTEAFFGQGTRLTVV.

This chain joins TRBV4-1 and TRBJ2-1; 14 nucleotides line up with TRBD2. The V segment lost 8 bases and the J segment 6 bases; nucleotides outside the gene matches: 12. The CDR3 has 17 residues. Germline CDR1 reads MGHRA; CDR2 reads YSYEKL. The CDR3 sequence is CASARLAGGLRGNEQFF. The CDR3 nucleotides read TGCGCCAGCGCTCGACTAGCGGGGGGGTTAAGGGGCAATGAGCAGTTCTTC.

CDR3 sequence: CASSQPRSTDRGHTEAFF. CDR3 sequence (DNA): TGCGCCAGCAGCCAACCGCGGTCCACGGACAGGGGGCACACTGAAGCTTTCTTT. This chain links TRBV4-1 with TRBJ1-1, with TRBD1 identical over 11 bases. V lost 2 bases to trimming and J lost 3 bases; unmatched junction nucleotides: 11. CDR3 size: 18 residues. Germline V gene lookup returns CDR1 MGHRA and CDR2 YSYEKL.